These 3 T cell receptor beta chains came from one sample sequenced in a study of blood T cell repertoires in COVID-19. The protocol was immunoSEQ multiplex PCR, while the TCRdb copy is restricted to in-frame clones and leaves out a portion. The sample lists under 250,000 clones; 83% were seen once. The sequencing input was peripheral blood. The receptor source for this set is a middle-aged woman with active or convalescent COVID-19.

The chain employs TRBV7-2 and TRBJ1-6, with 8 bases that match TRBD1. J was trimmed by 6 bases and V by 4 bases; bases with no gene match: 8. This CDR3 comprises 16 residues. The V gene's germline CDR1 is SGHTA and CDR2 FQGNSA. The CDR3 DNA sequence: TGTGCCAGCAGCTCCTGGACAGGGTTTAGTAATTCACCCCTCCACTTT. Its translation: CASSSWTGFSNSPLHF. Full variable domain (remainder filled in from reference TRBV7-2 and TRBJ1-6): GAGVSQSPSNKVTEKGKDVELRCDPISGHTALYWYRQSLGQGLEFLIYFQGNSAPDKSGLPSDRFSAERTGGSVSTLTIQRTQQEDSAVYLCASSSWTGFSNSPLHFGNGTRLTVT.

The rearrangement uses TRBV2 and TRBJ2-3; D may be TRBD2 (6 bases). Per germline, CDR1 SNHLY and CDR2 FYNNEI. V was trimmed by 1 base and J by 1 base, leaving 12 bases between them. The CDR3 consists of 16 residues. As DNA, the CDR3 is TGTGCCAGCAGTGAAGGACGCGGGGTCCGCACAGATACGCAGTATTTT. Protein product: CASSEGRGVRTDTQYF.

This chain connects TRBV24-1 to TRBJ2-1; a possible D gene is TRBD2 (5 bases). The CDR3 has 16 amino acids. V lost 3 bases to trimming and J lost 5 bases, with 16 bases between them. CDR1 and CDR2 from the germline V gene are KGHDR and SFDVKD. CDR3 sequence reads: CATSDRRGIGDNEQFF. In DNA form, the CDR3 reads TGTGCCACCAGTGATCGACGGGGTATCGGGGACAATGAGCAGTTCTTC.